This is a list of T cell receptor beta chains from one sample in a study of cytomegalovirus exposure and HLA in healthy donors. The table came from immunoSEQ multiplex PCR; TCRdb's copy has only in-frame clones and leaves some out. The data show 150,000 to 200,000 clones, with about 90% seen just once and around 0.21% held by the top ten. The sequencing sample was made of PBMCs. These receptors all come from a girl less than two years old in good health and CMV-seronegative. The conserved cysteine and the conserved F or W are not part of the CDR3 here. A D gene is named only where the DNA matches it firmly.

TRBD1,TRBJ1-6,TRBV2,ASTLGGHGVSPLH
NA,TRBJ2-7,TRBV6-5,ASSYSGRSSYEQY
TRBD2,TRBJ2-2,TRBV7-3,ASSLAAGGNTGELF
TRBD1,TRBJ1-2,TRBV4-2,ASSQDQQGAQGYT
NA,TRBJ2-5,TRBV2,ASSEFGAQETQY
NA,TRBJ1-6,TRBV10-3,AITHRENSPLH
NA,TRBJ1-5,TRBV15,ATSMTESNQPQH
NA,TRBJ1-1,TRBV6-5,ASKGIGDAF
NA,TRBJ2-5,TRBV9,ASSVGGSQGTQY
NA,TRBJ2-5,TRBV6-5,ASSALFQETQY
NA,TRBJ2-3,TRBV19,ASSIDGLATDTQY
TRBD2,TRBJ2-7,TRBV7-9,ASSLDSGLASYEQY
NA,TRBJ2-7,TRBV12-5,ASALGSSYEQY
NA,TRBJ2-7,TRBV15,ATSRVRVSDEQY
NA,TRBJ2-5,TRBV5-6,ASSLDRGLETQY
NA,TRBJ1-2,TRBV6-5,ASSRGMPANYGYT
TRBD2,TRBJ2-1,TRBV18,ASSPVVAGVNEQF
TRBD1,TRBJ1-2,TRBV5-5,ASSLGGPGTANGYT
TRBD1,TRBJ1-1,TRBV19,ASSRTYRGEAF
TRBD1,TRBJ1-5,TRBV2,ASSEYAGGNQPQH
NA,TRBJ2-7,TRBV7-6,ASSLLAETDYEQY
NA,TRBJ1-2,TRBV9,ASSGGASGSQEGGYT
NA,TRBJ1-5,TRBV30,AWSTITGNQPQH
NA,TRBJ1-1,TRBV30,AWSVSLGRGNTEAF
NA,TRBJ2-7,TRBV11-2,ASSPRGTAYEQY
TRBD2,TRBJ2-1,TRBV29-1,SVEERAGDEQF
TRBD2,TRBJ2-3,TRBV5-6,ASSLDPTSGEGDTQY
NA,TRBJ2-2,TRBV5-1,ASSLDRSTGELF
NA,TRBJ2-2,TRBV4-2,ASSQELAGELF
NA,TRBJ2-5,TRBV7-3,ASSLGISGRQETQY
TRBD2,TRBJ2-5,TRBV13,ASSFAGGVQETQY
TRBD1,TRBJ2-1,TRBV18,ASSTGTGDNEQF
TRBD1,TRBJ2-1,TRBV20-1,SAGQGNEQF
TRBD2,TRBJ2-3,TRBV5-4,ASASESGRAVDTQY
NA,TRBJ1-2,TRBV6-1,ASSGHNYGYT
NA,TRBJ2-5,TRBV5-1,ASSSQGLQETQY
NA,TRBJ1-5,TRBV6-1,ASRPIRGNQPQH
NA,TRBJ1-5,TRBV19,ASQDRPNQPQH
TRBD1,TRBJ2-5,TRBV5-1,ASSLEQGKETQY
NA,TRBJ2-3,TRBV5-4,ASSVKGVSDTQY
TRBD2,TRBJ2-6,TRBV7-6,ASSKTAGDSSGANVLT
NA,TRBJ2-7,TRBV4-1,ASSPSTADYYEQY
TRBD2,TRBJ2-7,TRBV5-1,ASSLYSGSGPVSYEQY
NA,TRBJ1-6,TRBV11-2,ASSLQGTGSPLH
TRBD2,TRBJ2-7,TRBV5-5,ASSLRRETDEQY
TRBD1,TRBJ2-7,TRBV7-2,ASSLNEGTGLHEQY
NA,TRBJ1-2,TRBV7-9,ASSLQGGYGYT
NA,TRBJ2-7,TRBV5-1,ASSLSNEQY
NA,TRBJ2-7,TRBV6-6,ASSYSVSSYEQY
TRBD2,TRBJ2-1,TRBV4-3,ASSQDASGRAGAQF
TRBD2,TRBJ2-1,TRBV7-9,ASSLKGLAGYNEQF
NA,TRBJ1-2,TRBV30,AWGPLTGPGYT
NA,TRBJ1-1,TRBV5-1,ASSLDRVNTEAF
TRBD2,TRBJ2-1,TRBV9,ASSVTGTRNNEQF
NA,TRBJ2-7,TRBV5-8,ASSQSGTYEQY
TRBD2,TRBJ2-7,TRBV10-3,AISESGLAGVTHEQY
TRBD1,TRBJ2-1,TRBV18,ASSPRQGPYNEQF
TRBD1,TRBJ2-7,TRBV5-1,ASSTSGGAYEQY